The 5 T cell receptor beta chains given below trace back to one sample, sequenced in a study of T cells expressing NK-cell markers. From its re-call of the 5' RACE reads, TCRdb lists each CDR3 protein once, without DNA. This sample's clone table lists roughly 430,000 distinct CDR3 sequences. The sequenced sample consisted of blood T cells: a sorted CD56 or NKG2C T cell subset, CD4+ or CD8+ T cells, or bulk PBMC T cells (not recorded which). The receptor source for this set is a woman aged 18-70 years in good health.

CDR3 residues: CASRGQGSADTQYF. V is TRBV12-3 or TRBV12-4 and J is TRBJ2-3; TCRdb outputs TRBD1, but without DNA this stays unchecked. This CDR3 has 14 residues.

The gene calls are TRBV5-4 and TRBJ1-1; TCRdb's D gene call, TRBD1, goes unchecked for lack of DNA. Germline V gives CDR1 SGHNT, CDR2 YYREEE (reference sequence). The CDR3 spans 12 residues. This CDR3 reads CATATPLGTAFF.

The rearrangement joins TRBV4-3 to TRBJ1-1; TCRdb names TRBD1, which stays unverified in the absence of DNA. There are 18 residues in the CDR3. Germline CDR1 reads LGHNA; CDR2 reads YSLEER. CDR3 in amino acids: CASSQDTGQGTLDTEAFF.

V usage is TRBV6-1 and J usage is TRBJ1-4; TCRdb outputs TRBD1, but without DNA this stays unchecked. The V gene's germline CDR1 is MNHNS and CDR2 SASEGT. The CDR3 runs to 15 residues. The CDR3 loop reads CASRPDSATNEKLFF.

V and J are TRBV29-1 and TRBJ2-5; lacking DNA, the TRBD2 call made by TCRdb goes unchecked. The CDR3 is 13 amino acids. In germline, CDR1 is SQVTM, CDR2 ANQGSEA. The CDR3: CSVGKASGGDQYF.